A selection of T cell receptor beta chains follows, all from one sample in a study of blood T cell repertoires in COVID-19. TCRdb keeps only in-frame clones here, not all; method: immunoSEQ multiplex PCR. The data contain about 220,000 clones, roughly 75% of them singletons. Sequencing input: peripheral blood. The receptors come from a woman in her 70s with acute or convalescent COVID-19. The conserved cysteine and the conserved F or W are not part of the CDR3 here. Clone size is not always given. Where it is, it says once, few, many or a class for expanded clones.

>TRBJ2-1|TRBV4-3|once
ASSRQSSYNEQF
>TRBJ2-7|TRBV9|-
ASSVLGTEGDEQY
>TRBJ2-2|TRBV11-2|-
ASRLTGTGELF
>TRBJ1-6|TRBV5-5|-
ASSSGTGGLRSPLH
>TRBJ1-1|TRBV5-5|-
ASSLVTLNTEAF
>TRBJ2-1|TRBV10-3|once
AISYGDEQF
>TRBJ1-2|TRBV7-3|-
ASSSPPNYGYT
>TRBJ1-2|TRBV5-5|-
ASSLAQGSIGNGYT
>TRBJ2-7|TRBV29-1|-
SVEDSGGSSYEQY
>TRBJ2-5|TRBV20-1|-
SASKGVDQETQY
>TRBJ2-5|TRBV5-8|-
ASRLGRTGERETQY
>TRBJ2-3|TRBV11-2|once
ASSLEGGGDTQY
>TRBJ1-1|TRBV18|once
ASSPYGGEAF
>TRBJ2-5|TRBV19|-
ASSIQGGPGETQY
>TRBJ2-4|TRBV3-1/TRBV3-2|-
ASSFRQGASKNIQY
>TRBJ2-3|TRBV15|-
ATSRPGRNTQY
>TRBJ1-5|TRBV30|-
AWSVATGFNSNQPQH
>TRBJ2-7|TRBV6-5|-
ASSYSSLGSYEQY
>TRBJ2-2|TRBV5-1|-
ASSLGLAANTGELF
>TRBJ2-1|TRBV7-2|few
ASSLLGGGGSYNEQF
>TRBJ2-3|TRBV9|-
ASSGLATHTQY
>TRBJ2-5|TRBV7-3|few
ASSREIQETQY
>TRBJ2-1|TRBV20-1|-
SASVNGGADEQF
>TRBJ1-2|TRBV7-8|-
ASSLGEGQAGYGYT
>TRBJ2-2|TRBV5-4|-
ASSLGVGAGGELF
>TRBJ2-3|TRBV7-3|-
ASSLGQGIDTQY
>TRBJ2-1|TRBV7-8|-
ASTPVGTGITYNEQF
>TRBJ2-1|TRBV9|once
ASSVARVEAAQF
>TRBJ2-3|TRBV6-5|-
ASRSPATDTQY
>TRBJ1-2|TRBV4-1|once
ASSPQTGGVYGYT
>TRBJ1-1|TRBV9|few
ASSPGTGIMVYTEAF
>TRBJ1-1|TRBV5-6|once
ASSLGRTGGWNTEAF
>TRBJ2-1|TRBV24-1|-
ATSDNKRGLYNEQF
>TRBJ1-1|TRBV7-8|once
ASSPRQGLNTEAF
>TRBJ2-2|TRBV7-2|-
ASSLLTTTPGELF
>TRBJ2-2|TRBV6-2/TRBV6-3|-
ASSYPRLAGASNTGELF
>TRBJ2-1|TRBV4-1|-
ASSQGSGGAYNEQF
>TRBJ1-5|TRBV7-2|few
ASSLRGDQPQH
>TRBJ2-2|TRBV11-3|-
ASSLERGVLPPTGELF
>TRBJ2-3|TRBV27|-
ASRRGLGADTQY
>TRBJ2-6|TRBV28|-
ASSPITGTGSSGANVLT
>TRBJ1-6|TRBV7-3|-
ASSRGQGNSPLH
>TRBJ1-2|TRBV6-5|-
ASRPEQGAPGGYT
>TRBJ2-1|TRBV11-3|-
ASSLGQGDEQF
>TRBJ1-5|TRBV3-1/TRBV3-2|-
ASSQGKWEGNQPQH
>TRBJ2-2|TRBV6-5|-
ASNPSRDFGELF